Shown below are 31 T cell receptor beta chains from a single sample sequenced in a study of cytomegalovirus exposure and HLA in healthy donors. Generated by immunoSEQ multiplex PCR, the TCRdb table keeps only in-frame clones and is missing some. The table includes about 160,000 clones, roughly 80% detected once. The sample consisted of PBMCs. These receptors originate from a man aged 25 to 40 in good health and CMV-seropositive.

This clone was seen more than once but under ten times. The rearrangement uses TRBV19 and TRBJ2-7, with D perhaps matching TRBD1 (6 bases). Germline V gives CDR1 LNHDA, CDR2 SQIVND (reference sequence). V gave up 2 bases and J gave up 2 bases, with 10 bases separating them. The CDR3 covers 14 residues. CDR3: CASSITDSPYEQYF. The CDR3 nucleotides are TGTGCCAGTAGTATAACGGACAGCCCCTACGAGCAGTACTTC.

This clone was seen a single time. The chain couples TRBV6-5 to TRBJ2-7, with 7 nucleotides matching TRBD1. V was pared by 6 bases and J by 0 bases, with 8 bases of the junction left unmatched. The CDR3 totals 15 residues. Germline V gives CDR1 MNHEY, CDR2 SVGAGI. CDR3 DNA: TGTGCCAGCAGCCTGGCCGGGACAGCCTCCTACGAGCAGTACTTC. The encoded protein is CASSLAGTASYEQYF.

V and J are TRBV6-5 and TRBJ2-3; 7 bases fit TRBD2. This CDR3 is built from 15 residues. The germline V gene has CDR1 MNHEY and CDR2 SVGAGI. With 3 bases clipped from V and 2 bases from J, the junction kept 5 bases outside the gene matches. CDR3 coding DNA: TGTGCCAGCAGTTATCTAAGCGGGGACACAGATACGCAGTATTTT. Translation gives CASSYLSGDTDTQYF.

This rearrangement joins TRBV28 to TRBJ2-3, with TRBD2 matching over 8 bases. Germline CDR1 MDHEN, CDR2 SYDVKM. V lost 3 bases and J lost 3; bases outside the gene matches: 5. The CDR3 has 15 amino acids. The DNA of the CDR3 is TGTGCCAGCAGTTTTTTTCGGGGGGGGACAGATACGCAGTATTTT. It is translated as CASSFFRGGTDTQYF.

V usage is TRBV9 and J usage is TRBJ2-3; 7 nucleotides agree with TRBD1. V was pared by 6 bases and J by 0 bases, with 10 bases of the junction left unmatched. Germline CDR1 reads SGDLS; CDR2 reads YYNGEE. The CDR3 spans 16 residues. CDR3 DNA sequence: TGTGCCAGCACACCTCCAGGGGGATCTAGCACAGATACGCAGTATTTT. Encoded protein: CASTPPGGSSTDTQYF. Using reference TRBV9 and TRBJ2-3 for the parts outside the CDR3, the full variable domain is DSGVTQTPKHLITATGQRVTLRCSPRSGDLSVYWYQQSLDQGLQFLIQYYNGEERAKGNILERFSAQQFPDLHSELNLSSLELGDSALYFCASTPPGGSSTDTQYFGPGTRLTVL.

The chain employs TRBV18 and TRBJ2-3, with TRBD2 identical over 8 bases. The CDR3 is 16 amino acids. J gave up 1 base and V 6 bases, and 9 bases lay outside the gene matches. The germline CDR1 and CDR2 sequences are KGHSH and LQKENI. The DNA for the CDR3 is TGTGCCAGCTCTCCTCAAGCGGGAGATGGCACAGATACGCAGTATTTT. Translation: CASSPQAGDGTDTQYF.

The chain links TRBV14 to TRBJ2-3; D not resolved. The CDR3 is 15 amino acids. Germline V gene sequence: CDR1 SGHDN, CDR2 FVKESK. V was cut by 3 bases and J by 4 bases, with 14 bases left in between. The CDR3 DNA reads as TGTGCCAGCAGCCAGCTAGTAAGATCGTCAGATACGCAGTATTTT. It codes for CASSQLVRSSDTQYF. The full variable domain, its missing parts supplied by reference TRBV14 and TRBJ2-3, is EAGVTQFPSHSVIEKGQTVTLRCDPISGHDNLYWYRRVMGKEIKFLLHFVKESKQDESGMPNNRFLAERTGGTYSTLKVQPAELEDSGVYFCASSQLVRSSDTQYFGPGTRLTVL.

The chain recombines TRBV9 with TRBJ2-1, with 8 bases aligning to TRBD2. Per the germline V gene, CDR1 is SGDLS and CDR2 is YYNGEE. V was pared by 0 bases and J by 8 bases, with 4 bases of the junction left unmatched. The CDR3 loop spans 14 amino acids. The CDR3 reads CASSVVAGLDEQFF. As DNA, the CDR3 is TGTGCCAGCAGCGTAGTAGCGGGGTTGGATGAGCAGTTCTTC.

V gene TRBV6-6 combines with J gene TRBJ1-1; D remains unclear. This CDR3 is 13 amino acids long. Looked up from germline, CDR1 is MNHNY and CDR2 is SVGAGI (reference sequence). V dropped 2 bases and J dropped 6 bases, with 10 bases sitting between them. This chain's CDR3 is CASSYPTGAEAFF. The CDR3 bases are TGTGCCAGCAGTTACCCTACCGGTGCTGAAGCTTTCTTT.

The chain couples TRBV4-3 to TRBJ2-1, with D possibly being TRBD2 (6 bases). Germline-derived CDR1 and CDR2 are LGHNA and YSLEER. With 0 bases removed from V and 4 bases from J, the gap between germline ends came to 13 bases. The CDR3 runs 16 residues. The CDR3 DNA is TGCGCCAGCAGCCAAGATCGGAGGGGCTTATACAATGAGCAGTTCTTC. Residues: CASSQDRRGLYNEQFF.

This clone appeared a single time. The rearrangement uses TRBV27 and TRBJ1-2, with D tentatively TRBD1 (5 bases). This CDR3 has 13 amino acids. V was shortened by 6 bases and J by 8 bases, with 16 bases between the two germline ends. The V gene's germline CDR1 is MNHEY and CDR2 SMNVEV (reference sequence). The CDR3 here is CASSRDSLGGYTF. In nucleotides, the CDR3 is TGTGCCAGCAGCCGCGACAGTCTAGGAGGCTACACCTTC.

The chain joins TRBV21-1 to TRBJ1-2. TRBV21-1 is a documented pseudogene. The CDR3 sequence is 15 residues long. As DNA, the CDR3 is TGTGCCAGCAGCAAAGCGCACGGGGGTAGAAATGGCTACACCTTC. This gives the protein CASSKAHGGRNGYTF.

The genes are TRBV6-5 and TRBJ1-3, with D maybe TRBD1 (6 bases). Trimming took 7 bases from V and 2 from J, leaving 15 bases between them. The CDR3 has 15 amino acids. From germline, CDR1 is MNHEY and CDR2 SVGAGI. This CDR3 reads CASISGASPGNTIYF. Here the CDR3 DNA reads TGTGCCAGCATCTCAGGGGCGTCCCCTGGAAACACCATATATTTT.

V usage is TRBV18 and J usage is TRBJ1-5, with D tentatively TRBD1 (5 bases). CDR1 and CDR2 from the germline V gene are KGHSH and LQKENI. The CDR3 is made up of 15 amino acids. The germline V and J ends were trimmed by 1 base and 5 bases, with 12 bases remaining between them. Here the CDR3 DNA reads TGTGCCAGCTCACCACTTTCGGGGGAAGATCAGCCCCAGCATTTT. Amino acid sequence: CASSPLSGEDQPQHF.

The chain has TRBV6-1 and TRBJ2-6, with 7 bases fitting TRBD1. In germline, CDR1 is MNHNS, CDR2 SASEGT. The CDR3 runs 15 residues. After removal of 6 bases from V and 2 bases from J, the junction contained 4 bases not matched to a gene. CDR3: CASSWDSAGANVLTF. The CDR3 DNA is TGTGCCAGCAGCTGGGACAGTGCTGGGGCCAACGTCCTGACTTTC.

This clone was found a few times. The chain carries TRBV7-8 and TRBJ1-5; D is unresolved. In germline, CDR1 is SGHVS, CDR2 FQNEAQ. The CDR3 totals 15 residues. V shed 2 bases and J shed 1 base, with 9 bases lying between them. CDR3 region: CASSLSRVSNQPQHF. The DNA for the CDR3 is TGTGCCAGCAGCTTAAGCCGAGTCAGCAATCAGCCCCAGCATTTT. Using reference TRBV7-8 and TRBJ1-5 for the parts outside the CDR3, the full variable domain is GAGVSQSPRYKVAKRGQDVALRCDPISGHVSLFWYQQALGQGPEFLTYFQNEAQLDKSGLPSDRFFAERPEGSVSTLKIQRTQQEDSAVYLCASSLSRVSNQPQHFGDGTRLSIL.

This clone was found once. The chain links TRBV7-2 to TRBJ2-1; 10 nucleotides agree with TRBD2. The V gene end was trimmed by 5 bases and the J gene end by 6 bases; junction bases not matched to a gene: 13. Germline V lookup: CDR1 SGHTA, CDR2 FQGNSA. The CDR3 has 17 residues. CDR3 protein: CASSPMQGLALRNEQFF. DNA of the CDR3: TGTGCCAGCAGCCCCATGCAGGGACTAGCGCTGCGCAATGAGCAGTTCTTC.

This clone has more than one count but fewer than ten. Here the CDR3 DNA reads TGTGCCAGCATTTCCAGGCAAGACAGTTATGGCTACACCTTC. Protein sequence: CASISRQDSYGYTF. This chain links TRBV2 with TRBJ1-2, with a possible D match to TRBD1 (5 bases). The V end was cut by 7 bases, the J end by 5 bases, with 17 bases between. This CDR3 is built from 14 residues. Germline V CDR1 and CDR2: SNHLY, FYNNEI.

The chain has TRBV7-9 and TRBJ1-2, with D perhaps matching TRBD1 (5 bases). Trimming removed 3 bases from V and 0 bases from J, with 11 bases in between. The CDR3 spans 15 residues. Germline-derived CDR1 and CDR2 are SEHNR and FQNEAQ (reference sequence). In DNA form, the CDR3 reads TGTGCCAGCAGCTTCGTCGGGGACTCTAACTATGGCTACACCTTC. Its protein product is CASSFVGDSNYGYTF.

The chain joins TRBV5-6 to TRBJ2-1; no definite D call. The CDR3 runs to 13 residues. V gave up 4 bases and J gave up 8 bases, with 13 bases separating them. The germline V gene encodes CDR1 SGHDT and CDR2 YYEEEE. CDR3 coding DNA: TGTGCCAGCAGCCGGGTGGATCAATATGAGCAGTTCTTC. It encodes CASSRVDQYEQFF.

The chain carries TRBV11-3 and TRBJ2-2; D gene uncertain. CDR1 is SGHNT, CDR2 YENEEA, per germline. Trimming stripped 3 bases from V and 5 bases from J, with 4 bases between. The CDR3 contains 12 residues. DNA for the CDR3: TGTGCCAGCAGCTTCCGTACCGGGGAGCTGTTTTTT. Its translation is CASSFRTGELFF.

The CDR3 bases are TGTGCCAGCAGGCTGAACCAGGGGGCGCATGGCTACACCTTC. This sequence encodes CASRLNQGAHGYTF. The chain has TRBV7-2 and TRBJ1-2; 8 bases are a match to TRBD1. The CDR3 contains 14 residues. Germline V CDR1 and CDR2: SGHTA, FQGNSA. The ends lost 6 bases at V and 6 bases at J; junction bases unmatched: 9.

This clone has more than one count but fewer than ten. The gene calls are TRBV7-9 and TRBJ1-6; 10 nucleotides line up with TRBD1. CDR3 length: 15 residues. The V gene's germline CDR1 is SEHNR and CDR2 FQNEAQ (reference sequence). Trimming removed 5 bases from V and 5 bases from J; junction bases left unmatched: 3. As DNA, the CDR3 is TGTGCCAGCAGCGCAGGGACAGGGGATAATTCACCCCTCCACTTT. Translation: CASSAGTGDNSPLHF. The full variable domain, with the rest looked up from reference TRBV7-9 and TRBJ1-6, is DTGVSQNPRHKITKRGQNVTFRCDPISEHNRLYWYRQTLGQGPEFLTYFQNEAQLEKSRLLSDRFSAERPKGSFSTLEIQRTEQGDSAMYLCASSAGTGDNSPLHFGNGTRLTVT.

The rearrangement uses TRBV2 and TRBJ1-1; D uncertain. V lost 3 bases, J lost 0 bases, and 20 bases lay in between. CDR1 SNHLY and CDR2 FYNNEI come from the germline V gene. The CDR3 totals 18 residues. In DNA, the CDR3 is TGTGCCAGCAGTGATTTCCGAACTACCATATCTATGAACACTGAAGCTTTCTTT. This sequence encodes CASSDFRTTISMNTEAFF.

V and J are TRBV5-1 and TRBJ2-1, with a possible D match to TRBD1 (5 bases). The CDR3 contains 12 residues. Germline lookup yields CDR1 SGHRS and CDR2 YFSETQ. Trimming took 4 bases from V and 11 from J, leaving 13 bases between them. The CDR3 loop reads CASSPVRDQQFF. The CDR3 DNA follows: TGCGCCAGCAGCCCCGTCAGGGATCAGCAGTTCTTC.

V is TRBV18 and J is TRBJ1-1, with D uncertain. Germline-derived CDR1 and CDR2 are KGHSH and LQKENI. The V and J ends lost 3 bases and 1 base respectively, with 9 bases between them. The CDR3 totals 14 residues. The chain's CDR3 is CASSPRVENTEAFF. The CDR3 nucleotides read TGTGCCAGCTCACCGAGGGTGGAGAACACTGAAGCTTTCTTT. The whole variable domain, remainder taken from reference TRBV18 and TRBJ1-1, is NAGVMQNPRHLVRRRGQEARLRCSPMKGHSHVYWYRQLPEEGLKFMVYLQKENIIDESGMPKERFSAEFPKEGPSILRIQQVVRGDSAAYFCASSPRVENTEAFFGQGTRLTVV.

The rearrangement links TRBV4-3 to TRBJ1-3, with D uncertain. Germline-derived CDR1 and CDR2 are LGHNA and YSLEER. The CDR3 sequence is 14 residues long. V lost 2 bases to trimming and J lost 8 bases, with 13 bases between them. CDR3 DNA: TGCGCCAGCAGCCAATTCACAGAGACGGACACCATATATTTT. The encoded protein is CASSQFTETDTIYF.

CDR3 sequence: CASSQDTAGLLLPLNQPQHF. Written as DNA, the CDR3 is TGCGCCAGCAGCCAAGATACGGCAGGGCTCCTCCTCCCCCTCAATCAGCCCCAGCATTTT. The chain combines TRBV4-1 with TRBJ1-5; TRBD1 might be the D (5 bases). The CDR3 spans 20 residues. Trimming stripped 0 bases from V and 3 bases from J, with 24 bases between. CDR1 is MGHRA and CDR2 is YSYEKL in the germline V gene.

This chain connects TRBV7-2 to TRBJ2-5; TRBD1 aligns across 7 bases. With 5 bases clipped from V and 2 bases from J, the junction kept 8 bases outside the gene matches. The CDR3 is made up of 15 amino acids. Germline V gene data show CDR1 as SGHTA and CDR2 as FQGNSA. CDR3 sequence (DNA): TGTGCCAGCAGCCAAGGGGGCAGGGGTCAAGAGACCCAGTACTTC. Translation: CASSQGGRGQETQYF. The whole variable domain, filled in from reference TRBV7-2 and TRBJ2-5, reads GAGVSQSPSNKVTEKGKDVELRCDPISGHTALYWYRQSLGQGLEFLIYFQGNSAPDKSGLPSDRFSAERTGGSVSTLTIQRTQQEDSAVYLCASSQGGRGQETQYFGPGTRLLVL.

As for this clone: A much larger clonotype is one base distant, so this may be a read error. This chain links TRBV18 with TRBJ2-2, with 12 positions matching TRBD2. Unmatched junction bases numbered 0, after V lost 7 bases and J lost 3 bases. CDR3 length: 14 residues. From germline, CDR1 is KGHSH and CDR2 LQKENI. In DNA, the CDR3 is TGTGCCAGCTGGACTAGCGGGGACACCGGGGAGCTGTTTTTT. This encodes CASWTSGDTGELFF.

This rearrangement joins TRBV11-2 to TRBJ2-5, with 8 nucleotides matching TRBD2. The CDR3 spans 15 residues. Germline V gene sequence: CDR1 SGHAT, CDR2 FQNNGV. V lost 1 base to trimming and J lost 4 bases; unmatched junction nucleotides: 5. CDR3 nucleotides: TGTGCCAGCAGCTTAGCGGGAGGGCCGATAGAGACCCAGTACTTC. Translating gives CASSLAGGPIETQYF.